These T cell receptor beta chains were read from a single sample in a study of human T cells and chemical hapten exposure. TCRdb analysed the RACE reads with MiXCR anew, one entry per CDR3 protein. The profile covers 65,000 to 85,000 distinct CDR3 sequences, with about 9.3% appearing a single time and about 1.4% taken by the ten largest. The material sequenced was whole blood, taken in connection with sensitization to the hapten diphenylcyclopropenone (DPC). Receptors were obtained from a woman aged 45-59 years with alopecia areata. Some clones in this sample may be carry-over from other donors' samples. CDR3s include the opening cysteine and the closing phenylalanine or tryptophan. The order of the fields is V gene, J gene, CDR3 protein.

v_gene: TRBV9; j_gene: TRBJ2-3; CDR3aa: CASSVDGYTDTQYF
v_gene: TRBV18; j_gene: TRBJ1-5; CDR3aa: CASSPQKGNQPQHF
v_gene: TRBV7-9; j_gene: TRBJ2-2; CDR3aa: CASSSGLAGVTGELFF
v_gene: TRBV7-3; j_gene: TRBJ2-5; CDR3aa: CASGDRETQYF
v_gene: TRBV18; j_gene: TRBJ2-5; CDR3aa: CASSREPKETQYF
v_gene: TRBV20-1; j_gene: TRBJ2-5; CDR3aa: CSAGGTGRRMTKETQYF
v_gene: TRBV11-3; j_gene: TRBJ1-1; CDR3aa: CASSLAWGQGEAFF
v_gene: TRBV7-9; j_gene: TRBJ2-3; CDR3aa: CASSYYRGRSTDTQYF
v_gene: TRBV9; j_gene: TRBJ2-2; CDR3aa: CASSVEVGGTGELFF
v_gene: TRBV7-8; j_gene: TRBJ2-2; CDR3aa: CASSLTAGGIMTGELFF
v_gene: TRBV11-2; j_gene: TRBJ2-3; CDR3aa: CASSPPGLADTDTQYF
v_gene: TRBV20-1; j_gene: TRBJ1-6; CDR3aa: CSARGRGGYNSPLHF
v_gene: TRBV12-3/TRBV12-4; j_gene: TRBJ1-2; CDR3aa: CASSPRTTSNYGYTF
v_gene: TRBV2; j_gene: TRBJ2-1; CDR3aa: CASQGAVTRGNEQFF
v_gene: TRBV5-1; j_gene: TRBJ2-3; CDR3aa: CASGRTSGGDTQYF
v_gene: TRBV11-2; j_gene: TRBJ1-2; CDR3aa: CASSWTVYGYTF
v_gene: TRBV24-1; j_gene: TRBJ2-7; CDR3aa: CATSATGYEQYF
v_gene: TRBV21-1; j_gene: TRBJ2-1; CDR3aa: CASSKSGTSGHNEQFF
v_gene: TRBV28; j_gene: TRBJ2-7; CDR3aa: CASSGAPSYEQYF
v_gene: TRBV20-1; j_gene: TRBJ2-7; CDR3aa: CSAPKAASGRPYEQYF
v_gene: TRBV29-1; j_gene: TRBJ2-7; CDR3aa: CSVGQELYEQYF
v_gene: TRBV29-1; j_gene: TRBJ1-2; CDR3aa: CSVRRTDYGYTF
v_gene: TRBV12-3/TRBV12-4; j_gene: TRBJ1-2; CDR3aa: CASARLGTGGFRRNGHYGYTF
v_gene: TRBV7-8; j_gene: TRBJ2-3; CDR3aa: CASSSPGLAGGGADTQYF
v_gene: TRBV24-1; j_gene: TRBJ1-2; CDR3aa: CATSDLRGSNYGYTF
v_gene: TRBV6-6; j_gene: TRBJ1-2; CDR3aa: CASSEDRLNYGYTF
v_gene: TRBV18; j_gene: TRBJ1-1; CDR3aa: CASSLGTVRAFF
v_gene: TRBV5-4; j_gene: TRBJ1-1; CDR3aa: CASSLDRVTEAFF